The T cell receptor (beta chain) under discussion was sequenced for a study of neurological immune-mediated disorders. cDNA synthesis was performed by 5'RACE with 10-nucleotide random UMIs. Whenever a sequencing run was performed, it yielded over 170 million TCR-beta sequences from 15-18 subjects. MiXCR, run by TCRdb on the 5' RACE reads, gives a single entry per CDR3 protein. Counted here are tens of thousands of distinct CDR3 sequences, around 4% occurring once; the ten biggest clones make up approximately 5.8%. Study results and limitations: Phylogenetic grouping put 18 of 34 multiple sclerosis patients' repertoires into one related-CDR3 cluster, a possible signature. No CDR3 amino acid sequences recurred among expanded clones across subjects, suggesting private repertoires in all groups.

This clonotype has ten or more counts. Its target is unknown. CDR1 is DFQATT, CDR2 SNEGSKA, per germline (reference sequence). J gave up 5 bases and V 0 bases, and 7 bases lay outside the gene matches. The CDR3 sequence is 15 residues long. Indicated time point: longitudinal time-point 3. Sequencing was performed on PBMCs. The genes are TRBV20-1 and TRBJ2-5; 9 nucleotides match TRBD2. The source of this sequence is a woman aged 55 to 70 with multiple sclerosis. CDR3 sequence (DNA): TGCAGTGCTAGAGAGGTTGCGGGGGGGCGGGAGACCCAGTACTTC. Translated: CSAREVAGGRETQYF.